This T cell receptor (beta chain) is drawn from a study of T cell clusters in autoimmune cytopenias. TRB rearrangements were amplified by touch-down multiplex PCR with mixed TRB-A/B primers. TCRdb re-called the multiplex PCR reads and gives one entry per CDR3 protein, without DNA. This table lists about 3,800 distinct CDR3 sequences. TRB amplification used approximately 250 ng of peripheral blood genomic DNA. The CDR3 consists of 15 residues. Germline CDR1 and CDR2: SEHNR and FQNEAQ (reference sequence). The material sequenced was peripheral blood. The sequence came from a human donor with an autoimmune cytopenia or autoimmune hepatitis (not recorded which). The chain employs TRBV7-9 and TRBJ1-1. CDR3 in amino acids: CASSLTRTQNTEAFF.